These T cell receptor beta chains were read from a single sample in a study of T cells in Graves' hyperthyroidism and ophthalmopathy. A single record per CDR3 protein comes from TCRdb applying MiXCR to the multiplex PCR reads. The data hold hundreds of thousands of distinct CDR3 sequences, with about 24% observed a single time. Sequences were obtained from blood. All receptors derive from a woman under 40 with Graves' ophthalmopathy. Both conserved end residues are part of each CDR3. A D gene is named only where the DNA matches it firmly. A row's size may be missing; if present it is once, few, many or a size class.

v_gene	abundance	j_gene	d_gene	CDR3nt	CDR3aa
TRBV6-2/TRBV6-3	-	TRBJ1-5	-	TGTGCCAGCAGCTGGGTCATTAATATCAATCTGTCCCAGCATTTT	CASSWVININLSQHF
TRBV7-3	-	TRBJ2-7	-	TGTGCCAGCAGCTTAAATATGGGTTACGAGCAGTACTTC	CASSLNMGYEQYF
TRBV6-2/TRBV6-3	-	TRBJ2-4	-	TGTGCCAGCAGTTACCCGGGAGACGGAAACATTCAGTACTTC	CASSYPGDGNIQYF
TRBV4-1	-	TRBJ1-2	TRBD1	TGCGCCAGCAGCCAACACAGGGGGCTAGACTATGGCTACACCTTC	CASSQHRGLDYGYTF
TRBV5-5	many	TRBJ2-2	TRBD2	TGTGCCAGCAGCTCGGGACTAGCGGGGGCCACCGGGGAGCTGTTTTTT	CASSSGLAGATGELFF
TRBV7-8	-	TRBJ2-7	-	TGTGCCAGCAGCTTAGATAGGGAATACGTGCAGTACTTC	CASSLDREYVQYF
TRBV5-1	few	TRBJ1-2	-	TGCGCCAGCAGCTTGAACCAACTCTATGGCTACACCTTC	CASSLNQLYGYTF
TRBV10-1	many	TRBJ1-5	-	TGCGCCAGCAGTGTCGGGTCGAGCAATCAGCCCCAGCATTTT	CASSVGSSNQPQHF
TRBV27	many	TRBJ1-3	-	TGTGCCAGCAGTTTAAGCGTACAAAGCTCTGGAAACACCATATATTTT	CASSLSVQSSGNTIYF
TRBV29-1	few	TRBJ1-1	-	TGCAGCGTTGATGAGGGGCTGAACACTGAAGCTTTCTTT	CSVDEGLNTEAFF
TRBV7-2	many	TRBJ2-5	TRBD2	TGTGCCAGCAGCCACGGACTAGCAGTAAGAGAGACCCAGTACTTC	CASSHGLAVRETQYF
TRBV30	-	TRBJ1-2	-	TGTGCCTGGAGTGCCGACAGTTGGGGCTACACCTTC	CAWSADSWGYTF
TRBV5-4	-	TRBJ1-1	-	TGTGCCAGCAGCTTGGATCCGGACGCGAACACTGAAGCTTTCTTT	CASSLDPDANTEAFF
TRBV4-1	many	TRBJ2-5	-	TGCGCCAGCAGCCAATTCGGGTCGCAGGGGTCCGAGACCCAGTACTTC	CASSQFGSQGSETQYF
TRBV11-2	-	TRBJ1-1	-	TGTGCCAGCAGCTCGGTTGGGACGGGAGACACTGAAGCTTTCTTT	CASSSVGTGDTEAFF
TRBV12-3/TRBV12-4	many	TRBJ1-2	TRBD1	TGTGCCAGCAGTTTGACAGGGAAGGGCTATGGCTACACCTTC	CASSLTGKGYGYTF
TRBV6-1	-	TRBJ1-5	-	TGTGCCAGCAGTGATCCGAATAGCAATCAGCCCCAGCATTTT	CASSDPNSNQPQHF
TRBV5-6	few	TRBJ2-7	-	TGTGCCAGCAGCGAGACTTTCGCCTACGAGCAGTACTTC	CASSETFAYEQYF
TRBV29-1	many	TRBJ2-2	TRBD2	TGCAGCGTGACTAGCGGGGGCGATAACACCGGGGAGCTGTTTTTT	CSVTSGGDNTGELFF
TRBV15	-	TRBJ2-5	TRBD1	TGTGCCACCAGCAGACTGACAGGGACAAACGGAGAGACCCAGTACTTC	CATSRLTGTNGETQYF